Here is one T cell receptor (beta chain) with its context. What it recognizes is unknown. With UMIs, 5'RACE template switching was used to make TCR beta cDNA. Each CDR3 protein gets one entry in TCRdb, which reprocessed the 5' RACE reads and gives no DNA. The sample totals roughly 350,000 distinct CDR3 sequences. This entry belongs to a study of T cells expressing NK-cell markers. Overall study context: Eight donors were sequenced, of whom seven were HCMV-seropositive, while the remaining one was HCMV-seronegative. General observations from the study: What remained unclear was the HCMV specificity of expanded NKG2C+ T cell clones.

The germline gives CDR1 MNHEY, CDR2 SVGEGT. The CDR3 runs to 18 residues. The receptor was isolated from a man aged 18-69 years in good health. The chain carries TRBV6-2 or TRBV6-3 and TRBJ1-5. Sequenced input: blood T cells: a sorted CD56 or NKG2C T cell subset, CD4+ or CD8+ T cells, or bulk PBMC T cells (not recorded which). CDR3 sequence reads: CASSYPDLRAYSNQPQHF.